This T cell receptor (beta chain) was sequenced for a study of T cells in women clearing cervical HPV infection. Germline V gene data show CDR1 as SGHKS and CDR2 as YYEKEE (reference sequence). The ends lost 1 base at V and 2 bases at J; junction bases unmatched: 6. This CDR3 is built from 15 residues. Turning to this clone: The CDR3 goes on 3 residues after the read ends, and that part is filled in from the germline J gene.

Method: immunoSEQ multiplex PCR; TCRdb's copy keeps in-frame clones and lacks some. The table counts 20,000 to 30,000 clones; 5.4% lies in the top ten. The TCR originated in a woman between 18 and 70 years old with a cervical HPV16 infection that either progressed to CIN3+ or cleared (not recorded which). Sequences were obtained from blood buffy coat. V is TRBV5-5 and J is TRBJ2-7, with 7 positions matching TRBD1. CDR3 in amino acids: CASSLRDSGAYEQYF. Incomplete CDR3 DNA: TGTGCCAGCAGCTTGCGGGACAGCGGAGCCTACGAG.